The present entry profiles one TCR beta chain with its context. The entry originates in a study of Ad26.COV2.S vaccination and SARS-CoV-2 variants. On the study more broadly: Within the COV1001 Ad26.COV2.S trial arm, the donor was enrolled.

This CDR3 is 16 amino acids long. In germline, CDR1 is KGHDR, CDR2 SFDVKD. Between the trimmed V and J ends, which lost 4 bases and 4 bases, there was a span of 17 bases. Generated by immunoSEQ multiplex PCR, the TCRdb table keeps only in-frame clones and is missing some. Among roughly 400,000 clones listed, less than 95% were seen once. The treatment is: 15 to 20 received Ad26.COV2.S at low or high dose, single or two shots; about 5 received placebo; per-sample allocation not given. Collection of the samples took place on day 63 after the first injection of vaccine or placebo. This clonotype was sampled from a person between 18 and 60 years old who received the Ad26.COV2.S COVID-19 vaccine or a placebo. The rearrangement links TRBV24-1 to TRBJ2-3; TRBD1 or TRBD2 may be the D gene (5 bases each). Specimen: peripheral blood, collected in a trial of Ad26.COV2.S vaccine versus placebo. The CDR3 region has the DNA TGTGCCACCAGTGAGGTTTCAGAGGGGACGCCAGATACGCAGTATTTT. Encoded protein: CATSEVSEGTPDTQYF.